Here is one T cell receptor (beta chain) with its context. Its antigen is currently unknown. These data come from a study of T cell responses to AZD1222 COVID-19 vaccine. About the study: The study pooled second doses at about 4 or about 12 weeks. Whole-study results and caveats: Researchers took repertoire samples only after the peak T cell response had come. Among the donors, most were white British and more were female, and clonal diversity was possibly underestimated.

TCRdb's copy holds only in-frame clones and misses some; the assay was immunoSEQ multiplex PCR. The data contain about 110,000 clones, approximately 90% of them singletons. The germline V gene encodes CDR1 SGHRS and CDR2 YFSETQ. Trimming at V came to 5 bases and at J to 3 bases, leaving 4 bases not matched to a gene. This CDR3 comprises 13 residues. The source was peripheral blood, collected on day 0 of AZD1222 vaccination. The chain employs TRBV5-1 and TRBJ2-7; TRBD1 agrees at 8 bases. The sequence was obtained from an adult in good health. The CDR3 region is CASSLDRGYEQYF. CDR3 sequence (DNA): TGCGCCAGCAGTTTAGACAGGGGCTACGAGCAGTACTTC.